The rows below give T cell receptor beta chains drawn from one sample of a study of response to subunit inactivated influenza vaccine. TCRdb passed the RT-PCR reads through MiXCR, listing each CDR3 protein once. The sample comprises fewer than 700,000 distinct CDR3 sequences, over 10% of which are singletons, and around 13% rests with the top ten. The material was PBMCs from blood, obtained about 40 days after vaccination. Receptors originate from a man aged 50 to 59 who received an inactivated influenza vaccine. The CDR3 runs from the conserved cysteine through the conserved F or W. A D gene is named only where the DNA matches it firmly. The size field is filled for only some rows; it gives once, few, many or a size class.

D gene	V gene	J gene	clone size	CDR3 protein	CDR3 DNA
TRBD1	TRBV6-1	TRBJ1-1	-	CASSGTGRAMNTEAFF	TGTGCCAGCAGCGGGACAGGGCGCGCAATGAACACTGAAGCTTTCTTT
-	TRBV3-1	TRBJ2-5	few	CASSQEAYSYQETQYF	TGTGCCAGCAGCCAAGAGGCGTACAGCTACCAAGAGACCCAGTACTTC
TRBD1	TRBV20-1	TRBJ2-3	few	CSAKGARGGTDTQYF	TGCAGTGCTAAGGGGGCCAGGGGAGGCACAGATACGCAGTATTTT
-	TRBV20-1	TRBJ2-3	few	CSAWAGASTDTQYF	TGCAGTGCTTGGGCGGGGGCTAGCACAGATACGCAGTATTTT
-	TRBV7-8	TRBJ2-3	few	CASSLGRVVSTDTQYF	TGTGCCAGCAGCTTAGGGAGGGTGGTTTCGACAGATACGCAGTATTTT
TRBD2	TRBV7-2	TRBJ2-2	few	CASRLAGGRGTGELFF	TGTGCCAGCAGGCTAGCGGGGGGCCGCGGCACCGGGGAGCTGTTTTTT
-	TRBV6-1	TRBJ2-1	few	CASTLFRQGTSRAEQFF	TGTGCCAGCACGCTATTCAGACAGGGGACTAGCAGAGCTGAGCAGTTCTTC
TRBD2	TRBV11-2	TRBJ2-1	many	CASSLVVRGTSGFNEQFF	TGTGCCAGCAGCTTAGTGGTTAGAGGGACTAGCGGTTTTAATGAGCAGTTCTTC
-	TRBV5-6	TRBJ2-3	-	CASSFSLQGRTDTQYF	TGTGCCAGCAGCTTTTCGTTGCAGGGGCGCACAGATACGCAGTATTTT
-	TRBV5-5	TRBJ1-1	few	CASSLDLGTGSDTEAFF	TGTGCCAGCAGCTTGGACCTTGGAACAGGGTCGGACACTGAAGCTTTCTTT
TRBD1	TRBV7-2	TRBJ2-5	few	CASSRTGGIETQYF	TGTGCCAGCAGCAGGACAGGGGGAATAGAGACCCAGTACTTC
TRBD1	TRBV29-1	TRBJ2-3	few	CSVEDRSGTDTQYF	TGCAGCGTTGAGGACAGGTCAGGCACAGATACGCAGTATTTT
-	TRBV5-6	TRBJ1-2	-	CASKGRGATGYGYTF	TGTGCCAGCAAGGGTCGTGGGGCGACAGGATATGGCTACACCTTC
-	TRBV12-3/TRBV12-4	TRBJ1-6	many	CASTLGAVGSPLHF	TGTGCCAGCACCTTGGGGGCAGTTGGTTCACCCCTCCACTTT
-	TRBV12-3/TRBV12-4	TRBJ2-6	few	CASSLPRAGANVLTF	TGTGCCAGCAGTTTACCCAGAGCTGGGGCCAACGTCCTGACTTTC
-	TRBV4-3	TRBJ1-1	many	CASSQNRGNTEAFF	TGCGCCAGCAGCCAAAACAGAGGCAACACTGAAGCTTTCTTT
TRBD1	TRBV4-2	TRBJ1-1	many	CASSQGGQLSTEAFF	TGTGCCAGCAGCCAAGGGGGACAGCTCAGCACTGAAGCTTTCTTT
TRBD1	TRBV7-2	TRBJ1-1	few	CASSLAGTGNTEAFF	TGTGCCAGCAGCTTAGCCGGGACAGGGAACACTGAAGCTTTCTTT
-	TRBV7-9	TRBJ2-1	few	CASSLVSPRKTHNEQFF	TGTGCCAGCAGCTTAGTGTCCCCCCGGAAAACTCACAATGAGCAGTTCTTC
-	TRBV29-1	TRBJ1-2	-	CSVLGADYGYTF	TGCAGCGTCTTAGGGGCTGACTATGGCTACACCTTC
TRBD2	TRBV29-1	TRBJ2-5	few	CSVGRRGVETQYF	TGCAGCGTGGGCCGGCGGGGGGTTGAGACCCAGTACTTC
TRBD2	TRBV4-1	TRBJ2-1	-	CASSQVAGGYNEQFF	TGCGCCAGCAGCCAAGTGGCGGGGGGCTACAATGAGCAGTTCTTC
-	TRBV28	TRBJ1-6	once	CASRRVGGSDSPLHF	TGTGCCAGCAGGAGAGTGGGGGGATCGGATTCACCCCTCCACTTT
TRBD2	TRBV7-2	TRBJ2-3	-	CASSLAALAGGTDTQYF	TGTGCCAGCAGCTTAGCGGCACTAGCGGGGGGCACAGATACGCAGTATTTT
-	TRBV4-1	TRBJ2-3	-	CASSLRIDPSTDTQYF	TGCGCCAGCAGCCTTCGGATAGATCCTAGCACAGATACGCAGTATTTT
-	TRBV3-1	TRBJ1-2	-	CASSGAAGAEDGYTF	TGTGCCAGCAGCGGAGCGGCGGGGGCAGAGGATGGCTACACCTTC
TRBD2	TRBV6-2/TRBV6-3	TRBJ2-1	few	CASKSHREGFSNEQFF	TGTGCCAGCAAGTCCCATCGGGAGGGCTTCAGCAATGAGCAGTTCTTC
TRBD2	TRBV7-2	TRBJ2-1	few	CASSPTSGSGQFF	TGTGCCAGCAGCCCTACTAGCGGGAGCGGGCAGTTCTTC
-	TRBV15	TRBJ1-1	few	CATSRGRGKYTEAFF	TGTGCCACCAGCAGGGGCAGGGGAAAGTACACTGAAGCTTTCTTT
TRBD1	TRBV4-1	TRBJ2-1	-	CASSQDRTGGIYNEQFF	TGCGCCAGCAGCCAAGATCGTACAGGGGGGATTTACAATGAGCAGTTCTTC
-	TRBV7-9	TRBJ1-5	-	CASSPGRWGDNQPQHF	TGTGCCAGCAGCCCCGGTCGGTGGGGGGACAATCAGCCCCAGCATTTT
TRBD1	TRBV27	TRBJ2-7	few	CASSLGQAAYEQYF	TGTGCCAGCAGTCTAGGACAGGCAGCCTACGAGCAGTACTTC
TRBD2	TRBV7-2	TRBJ2-1	-	CASRPPGLNNEQFF	TGTGCCAGCAGACCGCCGGGACTAAACAATGAGCAGTTCTTC
TRBD2	TRBV4-3	TRBJ2-7	-	CASSQDLLAGGRSYEQYF	TGCGCCAGCAGCCAAGATCTACTAGCGGGAGGCCGCTCCTACGAGCAGTACTTC
TRBD1	TRBV2	TRBJ1-5	-	CASTRDSGQPQHF	TGTGCCTCGACGCGGGACAGTGGACAGCCCCAGCATTTT
-	TRBV29-1	TRBJ1-2	many	CSVGQNYGYTF	TGCAGCGTTGGCCAGAACTATGGCTACACCTTC
-	TRBV10-3	TRBJ1-2	-	CAIMQRDTEGGYTF	TGTGCCATCATGCAACGGGACACCGAAGGAGGCTACACCTTC
TRBD2	TRBV4-2	TRBJ2-6	-	CASRQTSGRALGANVLTF	TGTGCCAGCAGACAAACTAGCGGGAGGGCCCTTGGGGCCAACGTCCTGACTTTC
TRBD2	TRBV6-5	TRBJ2-1	-	CASSYSKLSLAGYNEQFF	TGTGCCAGCAGTTACTCGAAGTTGAGTCTAGCGGGGTACAATGAGCAGTTCTTC
-	TRBV5-1	TRBJ1-2	few	CASSLVPSDGDYGYTF	TGCGCCAGCAGCTTGGTACCTTCAGATGGGGACTATGGCTACACCTTC
-	TRBV4-3	TRBJ2-1	few	CASSQGTLLRDEQFF	TGCGCCAGCAGCCAAGGGACTCTCCTCCGGGATGAGCAGTTCTTC
-	TRBV6-2/TRBV6-3	TRBJ2-7	-	CASSYSFTAGDNNSYEQYF	TGTGCCAGCAGTTACTCCTTTACGGCAGGGGACAATAACTCCTACGAGCAGTACTTC
-	TRBV5-1	TRBJ1-2	few	CASRGDLGATNYGYTF	TGCGCCAGCAGAGGGGACCTCGGAGCCACTAACTATGGCTACACCTTC
-	TRBV7-9	TRBJ1-2	-	CASSPDRPLYTF	TGTGCCAGCAGTCCGGACAGACCTCTCTACACCTTC
-	TRBV7-4	TRBJ1-3	few	CASSLLRARLSLDRSPPSGNTIYF	TGTGCCAGCAGCTTATTACGCGCCAGACTCTCCCTGGACCGAAGTCCGCCCTCTGGAAACACCATATATTTT
-	TRBV5-1	TRBJ2-7	many	CASSFGQTYEQYF	TGTGCCAGCAGCTTCGGACAGACCTACGAGCAGTACTTC